This paragraph covers one TCR beta chain sequence. Its antigen is unknown. Libraries targeted TCR beta using 5' RACE with UMIs. One entry per CDR3 protein, without DNA, is what TCRdb gives after re-calling the 5' RACE reads. This repertoire comprises about 3,600 distinct CDR3 sequences; its ten largest clones make up 33%. Germline lookup yields CDR1 MNHEY and CDR2 SMNVEV (reference sequence). The CDR3 is 15 amino acids. This sample stems from a study of human CD8 memory T cell subsets. Study outcomes and limitations: There were indications from Chao1 estimates that stem-like memory T cells were more diverse than precursor exhausted T cells.

What was sequenced was CD8+ effector memory T cells (TEM) sorted from PBMCs. The subset was: effector memory CD8 T cells, CCR7- CD45RO+ CD95+. This chain connects TRBV27 to TRBJ1-2; the D call of TRBD1 rests on TCRdb alone, since no DNA is present to check it. The clonotype originates from a human donor in good health. The CDR3 loop reads CASAPTGRRLYGYTF.